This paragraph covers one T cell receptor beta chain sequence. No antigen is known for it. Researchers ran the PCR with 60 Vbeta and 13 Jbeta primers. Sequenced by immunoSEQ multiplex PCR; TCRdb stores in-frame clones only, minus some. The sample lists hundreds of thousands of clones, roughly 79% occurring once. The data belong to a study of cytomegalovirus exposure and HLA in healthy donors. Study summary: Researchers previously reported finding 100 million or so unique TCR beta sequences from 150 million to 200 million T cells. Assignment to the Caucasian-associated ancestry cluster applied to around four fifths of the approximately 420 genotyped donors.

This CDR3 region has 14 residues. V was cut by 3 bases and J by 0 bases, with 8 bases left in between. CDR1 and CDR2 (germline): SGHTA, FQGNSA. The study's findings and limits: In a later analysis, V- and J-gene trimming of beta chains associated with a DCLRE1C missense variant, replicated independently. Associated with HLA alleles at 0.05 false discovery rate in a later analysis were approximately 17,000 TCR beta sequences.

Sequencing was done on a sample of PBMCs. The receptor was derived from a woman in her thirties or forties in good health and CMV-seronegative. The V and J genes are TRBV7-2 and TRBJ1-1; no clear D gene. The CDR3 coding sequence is TGTGCCAGCAGCTTTTCCGGGATGAACACTGAAGCTTTCTTT. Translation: CASSFSGMNTEAFF. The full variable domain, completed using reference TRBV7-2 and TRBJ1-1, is GAGVSQSPSNKVTEKGKDVELRCDPISGHTALYWYRQSLGQGLEFLIYFQGNSAPDKSGLPSDRFSAERTGGSVSTLTIQRTQQEDSAVYLCASSFSGMNTEAFFGQGTRLTVV.